This TCR beta chain was captured by sequencing in a study of blood T cell repertoires in COVID-19. TCRdb's table, derived via immunoSEQ multiplex PCR, lists solely in-frame clones and lacks some. Of 320,000 or so clones in the sample, roughly 88% were seen once. Germline-derived CDR1 and CDR2 are MNHEY and SVGAGI. Between the trimmed V and J ends, which lost 2 bases and 4 bases, there was a span of 12 bases. CDR3 length: 14 residues. Sequenced material: PBMCs or T cells enriched from blood (not recorded which). This receptor was identified in a man aged 25 to 45 who had recovered from COVID-19. V gene TRBV6-5 combines with J gene TRBJ2-7, with unresolved D. The CDR3 here is CASSYEGGNYEQYF. In DNA, the CDR3 is TGTGCCAGCAGTTACGAAGGCGGCAATTACGAGCAGTACTTC.